The T cell receptor beta chain described here comes from a study of human T cells and chemical hapten exposure. Stated time point: pre-sensitization, week 0. Indicated treatment: therapeutic diphenylcyclopropenone sensitization with weekly scalp DPC. Many counts were recorded for this clonotype. It was the library that attached unique molecular identifiers to individual cDNA molecules. TCRdb reanalysed the RACE reads using MiXCR and keeps one entry per CDR3 protein. The sample gives tens of thousands of distinct CDR3 sequences, 10% to 11% of which show up once; 4% to 6% is in the top ten. The clonotype comes from a woman in her 50s with alopecia areata. Some clones in this sample may be carry-over from other donors' samples. The sample here was whole blood, taken in connection with sensitization to the hapten diphenylcyclopropenone (DPC).

The CDR3 spells CASTYFQGNTEAFF. DNA for the CDR3: TGTGCCAGCACTTATTTTCAAGGGAACACTGAAGCTTTCTTT. The V gene is TRBV6-2 or TRBV6-3, the J gene TRBJ1-1; D uncertain. V lost 7 bases, J lost 1 base, and 13 bases lay in between. Germline V gene data show CDR1 as MNHEY and CDR2 as SVGEGT. This CDR3 is built from 14 residues.